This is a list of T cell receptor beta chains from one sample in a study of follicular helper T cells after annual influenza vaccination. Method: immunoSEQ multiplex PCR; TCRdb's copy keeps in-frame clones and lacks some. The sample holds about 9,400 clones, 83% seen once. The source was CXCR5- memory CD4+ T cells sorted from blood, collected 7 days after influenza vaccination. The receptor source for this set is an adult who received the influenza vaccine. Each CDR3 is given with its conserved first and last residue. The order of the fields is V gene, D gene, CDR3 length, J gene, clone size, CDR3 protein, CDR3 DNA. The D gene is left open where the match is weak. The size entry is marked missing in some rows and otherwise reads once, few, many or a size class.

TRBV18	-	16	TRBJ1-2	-	CASSPFFESEGYGYTF	TGTGCCAGCTCACCCTTTTTCGAGTCAGAAGGGTATGGCTACACCTTC
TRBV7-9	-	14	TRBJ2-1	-	CASSLGLVHNEQFF	TGTGCCAGCAGCTTAGGGCTAGTACACAATGAGCAGTTCTTC
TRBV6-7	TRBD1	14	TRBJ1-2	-	CASSYPGQGRGYTF	TGTGCCAGCAGTTACCCCGGACAGGGAAGGGGCTACACCTTC
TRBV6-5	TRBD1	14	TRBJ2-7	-	CASSYRTGTGEQYF	TGTGCCAGCAGTTACCGGACAGGGACGGGGGAGCAGTACTTC
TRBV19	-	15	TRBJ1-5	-	CASSIRGRLGQPQHF	TGTGCCAGTAGTATAAGAGGGCGGCTAGGTCAGCCCCAGCATTTT
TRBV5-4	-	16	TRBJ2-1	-	CASSLALAGYYNEQFF	TGTGCCAGCAGCTTGGCCCTTGCGGGGTACTACAATGAGCAGTTCTTC
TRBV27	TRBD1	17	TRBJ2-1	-	CASSPSTGGPSYNEQFF	TGTGCCAGCAGTCCGTCCACAGGGGGACCCTCCTACAATGAGCAGTTCTTC
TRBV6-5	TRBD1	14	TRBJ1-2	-	CASSQTGPLEGYTF	TGTGCCAGCAGCCAGACAGGGCCTTTAGAAGGCTACACCTTC
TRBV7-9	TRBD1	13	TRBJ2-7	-	CASSRTGTYEQYF	TGTGCCAGCAGCAGGACAGGAACCTACGAGCAGTACTTC
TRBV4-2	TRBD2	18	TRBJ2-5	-	CASSQVVRAGGTQETQYF	TGTGCCAGCAGCCAAGTAGTAAGGGCGGGGGGTACACAAGAGACCCAGTACTTC
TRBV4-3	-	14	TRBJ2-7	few	CASSQDPLNDEQYF	TGCGCCAGCAGCCAAGACCCCCTTAACGATGAGCAGTACTTC
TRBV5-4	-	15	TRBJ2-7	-	CASSLRPQNSYEQYF	TGTGCCAGCAGCCTGCGACCGCAAAACTCCTACGAGCAGTACTTC
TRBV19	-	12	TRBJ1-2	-	CASMRANYGYTF	TGTGCCAGTATGCGGGCGAACTATGGCTACACCTTC
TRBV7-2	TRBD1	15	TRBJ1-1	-	CASSSRQGRWTEAFF	TGTGCCAGCAGCTCTAGACAGGGCCGATGGACTGAAGCTTTCTTT
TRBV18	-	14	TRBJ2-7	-	CASSPDGGPYEQYF	TGTGCCAGCTCACCAGATGGGGGGCCCTACGAGCAGTACTTC
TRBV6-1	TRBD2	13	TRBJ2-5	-	CASSPLARETQYF	TGTGCCAGCAGTCCACTAGCGAGGGAGACCCAGTACTTC
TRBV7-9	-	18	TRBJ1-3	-	CASSLKGNWAVSGNTIYF	TGTGCCAGCAGCTTGAAGGGGAACTGGGCCGTCTCTGGAAACACCATATATTTT
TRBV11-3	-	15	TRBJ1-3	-	CASSPWGRSGNTIYF	TGTGCCAGCAGCCCGTGGGGGCGCTCTGGAAACACCATATATTTT
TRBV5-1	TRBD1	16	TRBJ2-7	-	CASSLEQDRFPYEQYF	TGCGCCAGCAGCTTGGAACAGGACAGGTTCCCCTACGAGCAGTACTTC
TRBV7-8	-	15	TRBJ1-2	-	CASSLARGSVSGYTF	TGTGCCAGCAGCTTAGCGAGAGGGAGTGTAAGCGGCTACACCTTC
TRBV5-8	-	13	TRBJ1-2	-	CASSLPGAYGYTF	TGTGCCAGCAGCTTGCCAGGGGCCTATGGCTACACCTTC
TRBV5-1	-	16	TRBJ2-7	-	CASSLDDLSNSYEQYF	TGCGCCAGCAGCTTGGACGATCTGAGCAACTCCTACGAGCAGTACTTC
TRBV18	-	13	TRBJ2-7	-	CASSPGTDYEQYF	TGTGCCAGCTCACCAGGCACTGACTACGAGCAGTACTTC
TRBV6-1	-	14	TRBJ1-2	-	CASSERRDSYGYTF	TGTGCCAGCAGTGAACGTAGGGACTCTTATGGCTACACCTTC
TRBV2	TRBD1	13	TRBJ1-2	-	CASSQQGAGGYTF	TGTGCCAGCAGTCAACAGGGGGCAGGCGGCTACACCTTC
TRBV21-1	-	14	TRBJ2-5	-	CASKVYRQQETQYF	TGTGCCAGCAAGGTCTACAGGCAGCAAGAGACCCAGTACTTC
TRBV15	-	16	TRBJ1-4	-	CATSRDRRGAREKLFF	TGTGCCACCAGCAGAGATCGGCGGGGGGCGCGTGAAAAACTGTTTTTT
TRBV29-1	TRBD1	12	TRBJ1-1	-	CSVSGGQLEAFF	TGCAGCGTCTCCGGGGGACAGCTAGAAGCTTTCTTT
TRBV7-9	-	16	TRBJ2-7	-	CASSLGGGQDSYEQYF	TGTGCCAGCAGCTTAGGGGGGGGACAGGACTCCTACGAGCAGTACTTC
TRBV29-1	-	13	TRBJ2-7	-	CSVLAVSSYEQYF	TGCAGCGTTCTTGCAGTTAGCTCCTACGAGCAGTACTTC
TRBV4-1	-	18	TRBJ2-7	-	CASSQEGKTRVKVYEQYF	TGCGCCAGCAGCCAAGAGGGGAAGACACGGGTGAAGGTCTACGAGCAGTACTTC
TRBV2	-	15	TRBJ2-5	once	CASRGSKRRQETQYF	TGTGCCAGCAGAGGATCCAAGCGTCGTCAGGAGACCCAGTACTTC
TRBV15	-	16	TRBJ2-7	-	CATSRDQGTGAYEQYF	TGTGCCACCAGCAGAGATCAGGGGACTGGGGCATACGAGCAGTACTTC
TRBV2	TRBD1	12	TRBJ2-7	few	CASRSPGGEQYF	TGTGCCAGCAGGAGCCCAGGGGGCGAGCAGTACTTC
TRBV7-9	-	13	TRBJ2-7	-	CASSSRNPYEQYF	TGTGCCAGCAGCTCCAGGAATCCCTACGAGCAGTACTTC
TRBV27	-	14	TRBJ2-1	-	CASSSVLLHNEQFF	TGTGCCAGCAGTTCGGTCCTCTTGCACAATGAGCAGTTCTTC
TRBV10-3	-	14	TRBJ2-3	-	CAISDPVKTDTQYF	TGTGCCATCAGTGACCCAGTCAAGACAGATACGCAGTATTTT
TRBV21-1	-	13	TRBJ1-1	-	CASSGPGLQVAFF	TGTGCCAGCAGCGGGCCAGGTCTTCAGGTAGCTTTCTTT
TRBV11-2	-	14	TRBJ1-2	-	CASSLVRGSDGYTF	TGTGCCAGCAGCTTAGTTCGGGGTTCAGATGGCTACACCTTC
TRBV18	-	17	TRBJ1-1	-	CASSEMIGSEVPTEAFF	TGTGCCAGCTCAGAAATGATTGGGTCTGAAGTCCCCACTGAAGCTTTCTTT
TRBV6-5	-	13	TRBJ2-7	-	CASSYSMAYEQYF	TGTGCCAGCAGTTACTCGATGGCCTACGAGCAGTACTTC